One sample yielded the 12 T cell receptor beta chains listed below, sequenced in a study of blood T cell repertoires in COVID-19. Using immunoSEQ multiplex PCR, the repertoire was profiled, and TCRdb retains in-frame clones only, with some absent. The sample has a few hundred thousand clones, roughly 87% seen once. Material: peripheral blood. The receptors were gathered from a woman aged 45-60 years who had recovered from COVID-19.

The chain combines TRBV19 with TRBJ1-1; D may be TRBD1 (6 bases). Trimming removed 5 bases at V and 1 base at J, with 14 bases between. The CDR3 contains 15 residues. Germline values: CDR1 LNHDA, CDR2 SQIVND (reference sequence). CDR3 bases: TGTGCCAGTAGTCAGCCGATCAGGGGGAACACTGAAGCTTTCTTT. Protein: CASSQPIRGNTEAFF.

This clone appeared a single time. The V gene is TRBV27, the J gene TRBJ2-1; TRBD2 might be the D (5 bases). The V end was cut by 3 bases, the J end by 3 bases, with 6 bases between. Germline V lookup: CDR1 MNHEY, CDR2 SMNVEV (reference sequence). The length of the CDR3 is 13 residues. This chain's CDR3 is CASSFRDYNEQFF. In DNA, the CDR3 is TGTGCCAGCAGTTTCCGGGACTACAATGAGCAGTTCTTC.

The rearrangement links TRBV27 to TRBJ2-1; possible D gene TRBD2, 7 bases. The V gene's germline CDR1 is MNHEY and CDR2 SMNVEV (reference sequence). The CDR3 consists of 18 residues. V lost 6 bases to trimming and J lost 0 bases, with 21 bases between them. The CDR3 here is CASRRRAGGGVSYNEQFF. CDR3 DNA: TGTGCCAGCAGACGCCGGGCCGGAGGGGGGGTCTCCTACAATGAGCAGTTCTTC.

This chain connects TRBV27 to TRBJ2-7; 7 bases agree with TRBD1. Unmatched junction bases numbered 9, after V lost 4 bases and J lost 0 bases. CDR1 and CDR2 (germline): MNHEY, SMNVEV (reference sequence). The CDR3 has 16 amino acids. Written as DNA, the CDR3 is TGTGCCAGCAGTTCACCCGGGACAGCTAGCTCCTACGAGCAGTACTTC. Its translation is CASSSPGTASSYEQYF.

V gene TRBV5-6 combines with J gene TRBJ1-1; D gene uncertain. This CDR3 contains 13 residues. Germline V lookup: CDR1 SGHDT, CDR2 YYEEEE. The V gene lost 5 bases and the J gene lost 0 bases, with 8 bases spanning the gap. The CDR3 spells CASRQFMNTEAFF. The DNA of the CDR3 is TGTGCCAGCAGACAGTTCATGAACACTGAAGCTTTCTTT.

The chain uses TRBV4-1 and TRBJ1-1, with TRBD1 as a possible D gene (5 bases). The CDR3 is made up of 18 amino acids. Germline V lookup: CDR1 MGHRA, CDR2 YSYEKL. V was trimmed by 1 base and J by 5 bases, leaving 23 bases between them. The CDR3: CASSQVGWVAGDDTEAFF. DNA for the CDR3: TGCGCCAGCAGCCAAGTTGGGTGGGTTGCGGGGGATGATACTGAAGCTTTCTTT.

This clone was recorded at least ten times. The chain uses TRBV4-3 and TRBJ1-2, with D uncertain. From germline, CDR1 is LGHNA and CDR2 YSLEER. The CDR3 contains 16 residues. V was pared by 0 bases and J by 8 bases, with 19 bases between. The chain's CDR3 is CASSQETRSLLGGYTF. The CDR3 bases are TGCGCCAGCAGCCAAGAGACGAGAAGCCTACTCGGGGGCTACACCTTC.

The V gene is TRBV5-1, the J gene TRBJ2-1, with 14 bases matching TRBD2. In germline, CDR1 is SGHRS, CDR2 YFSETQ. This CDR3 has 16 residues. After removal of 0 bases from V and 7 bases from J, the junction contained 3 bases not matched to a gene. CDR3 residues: CASSLAGLAGENEQFF. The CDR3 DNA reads TGCGCCAGCAGCTTGGCGGGACTAGCGGGGGAGAATGAGCAGTTCTTC.

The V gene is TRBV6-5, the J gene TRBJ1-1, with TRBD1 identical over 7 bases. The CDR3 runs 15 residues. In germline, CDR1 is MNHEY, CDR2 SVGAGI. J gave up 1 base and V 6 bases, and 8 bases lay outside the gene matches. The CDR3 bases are TGTGCCAGCAGACCCCCCGAGGGGGCGAACACTGAAGCTTTCTTT. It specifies CASRPPEGANTEAFF.

The CDR3 sequence: CASSQDMASGRPQRHYEQYF. DNA of the CDR3: TGCGCCAGCAGCCAAGATATGGCCAGCGGGAGGCCCCAACGTCACTACGAGCAGTACTTC. The rearrangement uses TRBV4-1 and TRBJ2-7; 9 bases line up with TRBD2. This CDR3 has 20 residues. Germline V CDR1 and CDR2: MGHRA, YSYEKL. V lost 0 bases, J lost 3 bases, and 18 bases stayed unmatched.

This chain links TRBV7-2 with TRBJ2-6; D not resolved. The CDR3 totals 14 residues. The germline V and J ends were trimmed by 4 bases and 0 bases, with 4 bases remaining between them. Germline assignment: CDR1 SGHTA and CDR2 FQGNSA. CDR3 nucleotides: TGTGCCAGCAGCTCCCTCTCTGGGGCCAACGTCCTGACTTTC. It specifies CASSSLSGANVLTF.

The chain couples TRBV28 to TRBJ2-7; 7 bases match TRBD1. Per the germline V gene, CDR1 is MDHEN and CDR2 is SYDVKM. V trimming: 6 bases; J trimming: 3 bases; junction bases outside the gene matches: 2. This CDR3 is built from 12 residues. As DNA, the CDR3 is TGTGCCAGCAGGCGACAGGGCTACGAGCAGTACTTC. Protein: CASRRQGYEQYF.